This TCR beta chain is from a study of chemoradiotherapy in HPV16-positive cancers. Study at large: Two HPV16-positive patients' cells yielded candidate HPV-specific clones and common motifs. Study conclusions and caveats: Candidate HPV-specific clones and E7-related TCR motifs grew in tumor during treatment.

A remark on this clone: Its matching antigen is unknown.

V was clipped by 2 bases and J by 3 bases, with 8 bases between them. CDR1 and CDR2 (germline): MNHNS, SASEGT. The CDR3 runs 13 residues. Produced via immunoSEQ multiplex PCR; TCRdb's table is partial and in-frame only. The sample contains under 3,000 clones, approximately 81% of which appear only once. The sequences come from tumor tissue, collected from a patient who underwent chemoradiotherapy. This TCR was recovered from a human donor with HPV-associated anogenital cancer. The V call is TRBV6-1, the J call TRBJ2-7; D ambiguous. The CDR3 loop is CASSESHGYEQYV. The CDR3 coding sequence is TGTGCCAGCAGTGAATCTCACGGCTACGAGCAGTACGTC.